This TCR beta chain was captured by sequencing in a study of blood T cell repertoires in COVID-19 (dated by TCRdb to the early 2020s). For context, the study as a whole: The collaborator samples originated in the United States, Italy and Spain and spanned the acute and convalescent phases of COVID-19. HLA class I and class II types, where available, came from metadata supplied by the sample provider rather than from assay-based typing. Sample metadata almost always included a de-identified subject ID, COVID-19 status, age in years and sex. The samples were drawn from two sources: the first 160 participants of the ongoing ImmuneRACE study, and 1,000 to 1,500 subjects contributed by 6 global collaborators. The prospective study material was composed of cDNA or gDNA derived from T cells, B-cell-depleted T cells, or PBMCs. The repertoires were released in a freely available public database meant as a resource for research on the immune response to SARS-CoV-2. The dataset comprised deeply sampled blood TCRbeta repertoires from subjects exposed to, actively infected with, or recovered from COVID-19. The full study reports these points: How much clinical and demographic metadata was included differed by source and by participant, and the metadata was provided uncurated.

A remark on this clone: No cognate antigen has been identified for it. No qualities accompany the bases; no much larger clone lies one base away.

Collaborating institutions collected whole blood in K2EDTA tubes following their own protocols. For TCRbeta analysis, collaborators shipped samples as frozen whole blood, isolated PBMCs, or DNA extracted from either of those sample types. TCRbeta CDR3 regions were amplified from genomic DNA using the immunoSEQ Assay, a bias-controlled multiplex PCR. Concerning the study's data processing: Nucleated cell counts per sample were estimated from amplification of reference gene primers within the assay. To quantify the absolute abundance of each unique TCRbeta CDR3 rearrangement, sequence reads were collapsed and filtered. Productive Simpson clonality was computed per sample as the square root of Simpson's diversity index over productive rearrangements. TCRdb holds this immuneACCESS table with in-frame rearrangements only. Some clones are missing; in checked studies, unresolved V genes explain under half, and the rest has no known cause. V and J calls plus clone size are reproduced from that table; the DNA served to infer D and trimming. Recorded for this sample are around 140,000 clones; 88% of them occurred a single time. Clones ranked in the top ten supply less than 2% of the sample.

The germline V gene specifies SGHDT as CDR1 and YYEEEE as CDR2. V loses 2 bases of germline sequence and J loses 6 bases, and the interval between the two ends is 6 bases. The CDR3 has 12 amino acids, counting the end cysteine and phenylalanine. Just CDR3 DNA is preserved here, 36 bases in frame from base 1. The chain is assembled from TRBV5-6 and TRBJ2-1; confidence is insufficient to name the D gene. The sequence came from a man aged 65 to 85 with acute or convalescent COVID-19. The material sequenced was peripheral blood. The nucleotide sequence is given as TGTGCCAGCAGCTTTCCGGGCAATGAGCAGTTCTTC. The translation is CASSFPGNEQFF.